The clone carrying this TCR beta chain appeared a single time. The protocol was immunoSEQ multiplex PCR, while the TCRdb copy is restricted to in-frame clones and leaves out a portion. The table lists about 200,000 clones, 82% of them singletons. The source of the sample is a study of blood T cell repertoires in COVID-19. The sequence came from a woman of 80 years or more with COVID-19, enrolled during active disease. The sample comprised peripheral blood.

CDR3 sequence (DNA): TGTGCCAGCAGCTTGGGACTAGCGTCCTCCTACAATGAGCAGTTCTTC. This gives the protein CASSLGLASSYNEQFF. The chain joins TRBV5-5 to TRBJ2-1; 8 bases agree with TRBD2. There are 16 residues in the CDR3. The V and J ends lost 0 bases and 0 bases, in that order; junction bases with no gene match: 2. From germline, CDR1 is SGHKS and CDR2 YYEKEE (reference sequence).